What follows are 2 T cell receptor beta chains derived from one specimen sequenced in a study of post-analysis software for immune sequencing data. General study results and limits: Four or five TRBV segments were more frequent in patients than controls; TRBV5-6, TRBV5-1 and TRBV20-1 belonged to this group.

Libraries were made from TCR beta cDNA, and they carried unique molecular identifiers. In TCRdb, the PCR reads were re-called with MiXCR into one record per CDR3 protein. The table includes over 700,000 distinct CDR3 sequences, around 27% detected once. Antigen specificity for these receptors is unknown. The sequenced sample was blood. Source of these receptors: a girl aged 10-17 years with multiple sclerosis.

This clonotype was counted many times. The rearrangement joins TRBV20-1 to TRBJ2-1, with 13 bases aligning to TRBD2. CDR3 length: 17 amino acids. The junction had 11 bases not matched to a gene; V was cut back by 4 bases and J by 5 bases. Germline V gene lookup returns CDR1 DFQATT and CDR2 SNEGSKA (reference sequence). The CDR3 coding sequence is TGCAGTGCTACAGGACTAGCGGGAGAGGGGGCCCACAATGAGCAGTTCTTC. Translated: CSATGLAGEGAHNEQFF.

The V gene is TRBV20-1, the J gene TRBJ2-7; 11 nucleotides align to TRBD2. Germline loops: CDR1 DFQATT, CDR2 SNEGSKA (reference sequence). The CDR3 contains 14 residues. V was clipped by 6 bases and J by 10 bases; unmatched bases: 14. The CDR3 region is CSARLAGREYAQYF. CDR3 sequence (DNA): TGCAGTGCCAGACTAGCGGGGAGGGAATACGCCCAGTACTTC.